These 27 T cell receptor gamma chains were sequenced from one sample in a study of Vδ1+ human thymocytes. Sequences come from RNA converted to cDNA by reverse transcription. Pooled V-gene forward primers with one constant-region reverse primer generated the CDR3 amplicons by multiplex PCR. TCRdb repeated clone calling on the multiplex PCR reads with CATT. This table holds approximately 20,000 gamma-chain clones, approximately 14% found once. No antigen has been assigned to these receptors. Study observations and caveats: In the thymus, TRG and TRD repertoires looked highly polyclonal with Gaussian CDR3 lengths.

The sequenced sample consisted of Vdelta1+ gamma-delta thymocytes from the thymus. Described subset: FACS-sorted CD3+ TCRalphabeta- TCRVdelta1+ TCRVdelta2- thymocytes. These receptors were taken from a child younger than two who had congenital heart surgery.

This rearrangement joins TRGV3 to TRGJ1 or TRGJ2. Trimming cost V 1 base and J 6 bases; bases outside gene matches: 3. Per the germline V gene, CDR1 is VTNTFY and CDR2 is YDVSTARD (reference sequence). The CDR3 spans 12 residues. This chain's CDR3 is CATWDRGYKKLF. Written as DNA, the CDR3 is TGTGCCACCTGGGACAGAGGTTATAAGAAACTCTTT.

This chain uses TRGV3 with TRGJ1 or TRGJ2. Trimming cost V 0 bases and J 5 bases; bases outside gene matches: 7. In germline, CDR1 is VTNTFY, CDR2 YDVSTARD (reference sequence). The CDR3 runs to 14 residues. The CDR3 sequence is CATWDRRSDYKKLF. CDR3 sequence (DNA): TGTGCCACCTGGGACAGGCGAAGTGATTATAAGAAACTCTTT.

This clone showed up just a few times. This chain joins TRGV5 and TRGJP2. With V trimmed by 0 bases and J by 3 bases, 13 bases remained unmatched. Germline V lookup: CDR1 VINAFY, CDR2 YDVSNSKD. The CDR3 contains 18 residues. Here the CDR3 reads CATWDRSGHAGSDWIKTF. The DNA for the CDR3 is TGTGCCACCTGGGACAGGTCTGGTCATGCCGGTAGTGATTGGATCAAGACGTTT.

V and J are TRGV9 and TRGJP2. V lost 4 bases, J lost 2 bases, and 4 bases stayed unmatched. Germline assignment: CDR1 GITISATS and CDR2 ISYDGTV (reference sequence). The CDR3 loop spans 14 amino acids. CDR3 DNA sequence: TGTGCCTTGTGGGACCTCAGTAGTGATTGGATCAAGACGTTT. It is translated as CALWDLSSDWIKTF.

This clone has only a few counts. The V and J genes are TRGV3 and TRGJP1. Looked up from germline, CDR1 is VTNTFY and CDR2 is YDVSTARD (reference sequence). This CDR3 region has 19 residues. V was pared by 0 bases and J by 0 bases, with 13 bases of the junction left unmatched. The CDR3, as DNA: TGTGCCACCTGGGACAGGCTGGGTTGGGCAGATACCACTGGTTGGTTCAAGATATTT. Encoded protein: CATWDRLGWADTTGWFKIF.

The genes are TRGV8 and TRGJP1. The length of the CDR3 is 14 residues. Germline V CDR1 and CDR2: VENAVY, YDSYNSRV. After removal of 3 bases from V and 3 bases from J, the junction contained 4 bases not matched to a gene. CDR3 amino acids: CATWDLATGWFKIF. The CDR3 DNA follows: TGTGCCACCTGGGATCTTGCCACTGGTTGGTTCAAGATATTT.

The chain has TRGV4 and TRGJP1. The V gene's germline CDR1 is EGSTGY and CDR2 YDSYTSSV. Trimming at V came to 6 bases and at J to 0 bases, leaving 10 bases not matched to a gene. The CDR3 covers 16 residues. CDR3: CATWNVWDTTGWFKIF. CDR3 nucleotides: TGTGCCACCTGGAATGTTTGGGATACCACTGGTTGGTTCAAGATATTT.

The genes are TRGV4 and TRGJ1 or TRGJ2. This CDR3 is 14 amino acids long. The ends lost 5 bases at V and 0 bases at J; junction bases unmatched: 7. CDR1 is EGSTGY and CDR2 is YDSYTSSV in the germline V gene. CDR3 in amino acids: CATWALPNYYKKLF. In DNA form, the CDR3 reads TGTGCCACCTGGGCTCTGCCGAATTATTATAAGAAACTCTTT.

V and J are TRGV9 and TRGJ1 or TRGJ2. This CDR3 spans 15 amino acids. Per the germline V gene, CDR1 is GITISATS and CDR2 is ISYDGTV (reference sequence). V dropped 3 bases and J dropped 3; count of bases not matched to a gene: 11. CDR3 in DNA: TGTGCCTTGTGGGAGCCGATACGTTTTTATTATAAGAAACTCTTT. Translating it yields CALWEPIRFYYKKLF.

This clone has more than one count but fewer than ten. The V call is TRGV4, the J call TRGJ1 or TRGJ2. The germline gives CDR1 EGSTGY, CDR2 YDSYTSSV. CDR3 length: 13 amino acids. V was clipped by 3 bases and J by 5 bases; unmatched bases: 7. This CDR3 reads CATWDLRHYKKLF. The CDR3 DNA reads TGTGCCACCTGGGATCTAAGGCATTATAAGAAACTCTTT.

The chain combines TRGV9 with TRGJP1. The CDR3 is 16 amino acids. Germline CDR1 is GITISATS and CDR2 is ISYDGTV (reference sequence). V lost 3 bases to trimming and J lost 0 bases; unmatched junction nucleotides: 7. The CDR3: CALWESPYTTGWFKIF. The CDR3 DNA is TGTGCCTTGTGGGAGTCACCTTATACCACTGGTTGGTTCAAGATATTT.

The V and J genes are TRGV4 and TRGJ1 or TRGJ2. Germline V gene sequence: CDR1 EGSTGY, CDR2 YDSYTSSV. With 1 base clipped from V and 5 bases from J, the junction kept 5 bases outside the gene matches. This CDR3 region has 13 residues. This CDR3 reads CATWDGGHYKKLF. For the CDR3, the DNA is TGTGCCACCTGGGATGGCGGCCATTATAAGAAACTCTTT.

Note on this clone: Other DNA sequences in the same sample also yield this CDR3. The J gene is TRGJ1 or TRGJ2, the V gene TRGV8. The trim removed 1 base at V and 4 bases at J, leaving 4 bases unmatched. Germline lookup yields CDR1 VENAVY and CDR2 YDSYNSRV. There are 13 residues in the CDR3. The CDR3 loop is CATWDSFYYKKLF. DNA for the CDR3: TGTGCCACCTGGGATAGCTTCTATTATAAGAAACTCTTT.

This clone appeared a few times. V usage is TRGV5 and J usage is TRGJ1 or TRGJ2. The CDR3 runs to 18 residues. J lost 12 bases, V lost 0 bases, and 26 bases had no gene match. The germline gives CDR1 VINAFY, CDR2 YDVSNSKD. CDR3 nucleotide sequence: TGTGCCACCTGGGACAGGCCAGGGGAGGGATCTTACGAAGGGAGGAAACTCTTT. Amino acids: CATWDRPGEGSYEGRKLF.

This clone turned up a few times. Germline is not matched at one junction end, which may reflect a read error. The gene calls are TRGV4 and TRGJ1 or TRGJ2. In germline, CDR1 is EGSTGY, CDR2 YDSYTSSV. The CDR3 runs to 14 residues. The CDR3 loop reads CATWNGRRYYKKLF. The CDR3 DNA reads as TGTGCCACCTGGAATGGGCGAAGGTATTATAAGAAACTCTTT.

There are a few counts of this clone. The chain employs TRGV5 and TRGJ1 or TRGJ2. Germline loops: CDR1 VINAFY, CDR2 YDVSNSKD. The CDR3 consists of 14 residues. The V and J ends lost 0 bases and 5 bases, in that order; junction bases with no gene match: 7. The CDR3 DNA is TGTGCCACCTGGGACAGGCTCCATGATTATAAGAAACTCTTT. Translated: CATWDRLHDYKKLF.

There are a few counts of this clone. The chain joins TRGV4 to TRGJ1 or TRGJ2. The germline gives CDR1 EGSTGY, CDR2 YDSYTSSV. The length of the CDR3 is 13 residues. Unmatched junction bases numbered 12, after V lost 4 bases and J lost 9 bases. Written as DNA, the CDR3 is TGTGCCACCTGGGACCACCGGTGGGGTAAGAAACTCTTT. Encoded protein: CATWDHRWGKKLF.

There are a few counts of this clone. The chain recombines TRGV5 with TRGJ1 or TRGJ2. Trimming took 4 bases from V and 3 from J; bases not matched to a gene: 18. The CDR3 length is 17 residues. Germline CDR1 and CDR2: VINAFY and YDVSNSKD. The chain's CDR3 is CATWDGPLRRRYYKKLF. The CDR3, as DNA: TGTGCCACCTGGGATGGGCCACTTAGGCGTCGTTATTATAAGAAACTCTTT.

The rearrangement links TRGV3 to TRGJ1 or TRGJ2. CDR3 length equals 14 residues. The V and J ends lost 0 bases and 6 bases, in that order; junction bases with no gene match: 8. The germline V gene encodes CDR1 VTNTFY and CDR2 YDVSTARD (reference sequence). The CDR3 sequence: CATWDRQGSYKKLF. CDR3 sequence (DNA): TGTGCCACCTGGGACAGGCAGGGGAGTTATAAGAAACTCTTT.

The chain links TRGV2 to TRGJ1 or TRGJ2. Germline loops: CDR1 EGSNGY, CDR2 YDSYNSKV. The CDR3 consists of 14 residues. V dropped 4 bases and J dropped 0; count of bases not matched to a gene: 6. The DNA of the CDR3 is TGTGCCACCTGGGAAAGGGGGAATTATTATAAGAAACTCTTT. It is translated as CATWERGNYYKKLF.

Points on this clone: Compared with germline, one end of the junction differs, possibly owing to a read error. V and J are TRGV3 and TRGJ1 or TRGJ2. CDR3 length equals 15 residues. Per the germline V gene, CDR1 is VTNTFY and CDR2 is YDVSTARD (reference sequence). The CDR3 protein is CATWDKRRVIYKKLF. The CDR3 coding sequence is TGTGCTACCTGGGACAAGCGGAGGGTTATTTATAAGAAACTCTTT.

This clone came up a few times. Distinct nucleotide sequences in the sample also encode this CDR3. The chain joins TRGV4 to TRGJ1 or TRGJ2. CDR1 EGSTGY and CDR2 YDSYTSSV come from the germline V gene. J gave up 2 bases and V 6 bases, and 7 bases lay outside the gene matches. The CDR3 covers 13 residues. This CDR3 is CATWNADYYKKLF. Written as DNA, the CDR3 is TGTGCCACCTGGAATGCCGATTATTATAAGAAACTCTTT.

The J gene is TRGJ1 or TRGJ2, the V gene TRGV4. The V segment lost 6 bases and the J segment 1 base; nucleotides outside the gene matches: 6. CDR1 EGSTGY and CDR2 YDSYTSSV come from the germline V gene. This CDR3 is built from 13 residues. CDR3 protein: CATWNDNYYKKLF. The CDR3 DNA reads TGTGCCACCTGGAATGACAATTATTATAAGAAACTCTTT.

The chain employs TRGV4 and TRGJ1 or TRGJ2. This CDR3 spans 19 amino acids. V gave up 6 bases and J gave up 0 bases; unmatched junction bases: 23. Germline CDR1 and CDR2: EGSTGY and YDSYTSSV. The CDR3 DNA sequence: TGTGCCACCTGGAATAGGGAGAGACACCCGCTGCGGAATTATTATAAGAAACTCTTT. It yields the protein CATWNRERHPLRNYYKKLF.

The chain carries TRGV4 and TRGJ1 or TRGJ2. Germline lookup yields CDR1 EGSTGY and CDR2 YDSYTSSV. The length of the CDR3 is 10 residues. The trim removed 0 bases at V and 15 bases at J, leaving 5 bases unmatched. Here the CDR3 DNA reads TGTGCCACCTGGGATGGGCTCCTACTCTTT. Its protein product is CATWDGLLLF.

By frequency in the sample, this clone is medium-sized. The chain joins TRGV9 to TRGJ1 or TRGJ2. Germline CDR1 is GITISATS and CDR2 is ISYDGTV (reference sequence). This CDR3 has 14 residues. V lost 4 bases, J lost 8 bases, and 14 bases stayed unmatched. CDR3 residues: CALWDPGVGDKKLF. As DNA, the CDR3 is TGTGCCTTGTGGGACCCCGGAGTGGGGGATAAGAAACTCTTT.

This clone was seen a few times. This chain joins TRGV4 and TRGJ1 or TRGJ2. This CDR3 is built from 13 residues. With 1 base clipped from V and 10 bases from J, the junction kept 10 bases outside the gene matches. Germline V gene sequence: CDR1 EGSTGY, CDR2 YDSYTSSV. DNA for the CDR3: TGTGCCACCTGGGATGGCCGTTGGCCCAAGAAACTCTTT. This encodes CATWDGRWPKKLF.